These 25 T cell receptor beta chains originate from one sample sequenced in a study of T-cell memory formation after mild COVID-19. Via MiXCR, TCRdb re-called the 5' RACE reads, giving one row per CDR3 protein. Here the sample spans nearly 200,000 distinct CDR3 sequences, around 17% being singletons. Sequencing was done on a sample of PBMCs or a T cell subset sorted from them (not recorded which). The origin of the receptors is an adult woman who had mild COVID-19 (a few samples of this study predate the infection). Cell type and time point are not known.

V and J are TRBV7-8 and TRBJ2-6; 10 bases agree with TRBD1. CDR1 and CDR2 from the germline V gene are SGHVS and FQNEAQ. This CDR3 has 19 residues. Trimming took 0 bases from V and 0 from J; bases not matched to a gene: 5. CDR3 in amino acids: CASSLAGTGASSGANVLTF. In nucleotides, the CDR3 is TGTGCCAGCAGCTTAGCCGGGACAGGGGCGAGCTCTGGGGCCAACGTCCTGACTTTC.

The V gene is TRBV6-5, the J gene TRBJ1-2; D unclear. Germline assignment: CDR1 MNHEY and CDR2 SVGAGI. CDR3 length: 14 amino acids. V was clipped by 8 bases and J by 7 bases, with 20 bases between them. The CDR3 sequence: CASHFPGIEGGYTF. Written as DNA, the CDR3 is TGTGCCAGCCACTTTCCGGGGATCGAGGGTGGCTACACCTTC.

This sequence joins TRBV11-2 and TRBJ2-3; D might be TRBD2 (5 bases). Germline V gene sequence: CDR1 SGHAT, CDR2 FQNNGV. This CDR3 has 13 amino acids. The V gene lost 0 bases and the J gene lost 7 bases, with 8 bases spanning the gap. CDR3 protein: CASSLEGRNTQYF. In DNA, the CDR3 is TGTGCCAGCAGCTTAGAGGGGAGAAATACGCAGTATTTT. The complete variable domain, with remaining parts taken from reference TRBV11-2 and TRBJ2-3, reads EAGVAQSPRYKIIEKRQSVAFWCNPISGHATLYWYQQILGQGPKLLIQFQNNGVVDDSQLPKDRFSAERLKGVDSTLKIQPAKLEDSAVYLCASSLEGRNTQYFGPGTRLTVL.

The V call is TRBV5-1, the J call TRBJ1-1; tentatively, D is TRBD1 (5 bases). The V end was cut by 5 bases, the J end by 1 base, with 9 bases between. The CDR3 extends over 13 amino acids. Germline-derived CDR1 and CDR2 are SGHRS and YFSETQ. This CDR3 reads CASRRQTNTEAFF. CDR3 nucleotide sequence: TGCGCCAGCAGAAGACAGACGAACACTGAAGCTTTCTTT.

This sequence joins TRBV12-3 or TRBV12-4 and TRBJ1-4; no definite D call. The V and J ends lost 7 bases and 8 bases respectively, with 11 bases between them. The CDR3 runs to 12 residues. This chain's CDR3 is CASTTGSEKLFF. For the CDR3, the DNA is TGTGCCAGCACCACCGGGAGCGAAAAACTGTTTTTT.

This rearrangement joins TRBV10-3 to TRBJ2-7; tentatively, D is TRBD1 (6 bases). The CDR3 runs to 13 residues. Trimming removed 7 bases at V and 2 bases at J, with 12 bases between. Germline values: CDR1 ENHRY, CDR2 SYGVKD. CDR3 DNA sequence: TGTGCCATCATGAGGGGGACCGCCTACGAGCAGTACTTC. As protein: CAIMRGTAYEQYF.

The genes are TRBV30 and TRBJ2-1, with D hard to call. V lost 5 bases, J lost 4 bases, and 6 bases lay in between. The germline V gene has CDR1 GTSNPN and CDR2 SVGIG (reference sequence). The CDR3 spans 11 residues. The CDR3 bases are TGTGCCTGGCACCGATACAATGAGCAGTTCTTC. Translated: CAWHRYNEQFF.

The chain employs TRBV24-1 and TRBJ2-3; no clear D gene. This CDR3 region has 12 residues. The germline V gene has CDR1 KGHDR and CDR2 SFDVKD. V lost 6 bases, J lost 3 bases, and 6 bases lay in between. The CDR3 spells CATSLGTDTQYF. DNA of the CDR3: TGTGCCACCAGTCTAGGAACAGATACGCAGTATTTT.

This clonotype was seen ten or more times. This chain links TRBV10-3 with TRBJ2-7, with D unclear. CDR3 length equals 12 residues. V was cut by 0 bases and J by 6 bases, with 6 bases left in between. The V gene's germline CDR1 is ENHRY and CDR2 SYGVKD. CDR3 bases: TGTGCCATCAGTGAGTCGAGTCCCGAGCAGTACTTC. Amino acid sequence: CAISESSPEQYF.

The chain carries TRBV7-2 and TRBJ2-7; 11 nucleotides agree with TRBD1. V dropped 5 bases and J dropped 6; count of bases not matched to a gene: 6. Looked up from germline, CDR1 is SGHTA and CDR2 is FQGNSA. CDR3 length: 14 residues. The CDR3 protein is CASSPQDRGLEQYF. CDR3 coding DNA: TGTGCCAGCAGCCCCCAGGACAGGGGGCTCGAGCAGTACTTC.

The chain is built from TRBV23-1 and TRBJ1-5; D is unclear. TRBV23-1 is recorded as an ORF, its role being uncertain. This CDR3 contains 14 residues. Trimming removed 0 bases at V and 12 bases at J, with 15 bases between. The CDR3: CASSQSPDWENQHF. For the CDR3, the DNA is TGCGCCAGCAGTCAATCCCCGGATTGGGAAAACCAGCATTTT.

This chain links TRBV6-2 or TRBV6-3 with TRBJ2-7, with 10 bases fitting TRBD2. In germline, CDR1 is MNHEY, CDR2 SVGEGT. Trimming took 8 bases from V and 0 from J; bases not matched to a gene: 7. The CDR3 has 15 residues. CDR3 sequence: CASLGTSASSYEQYF. In nucleotides, the CDR3 is TGTGCCAGCCTTGGGACTAGCGCGAGCTCCTACGAGCAGTACTTC.

Only a few counts were recorded for this clonotype. This chain uses TRBV10-3 with TRBJ1-1; D ambiguous. Trimming removed 6 bases from V and 5 bases from J, with 13 bases in between. The CDR3 consists of 13 residues. Germline V gene sequence: CDR1 ENHRY, CDR2 SYGVKD. This chain's CDR3 is CAIRMDGWTEAFF. The DNA of the CDR3 is TGTGCCATCAGGATGGACGGCTGGACTGAAGCTTTCTTT.

This clonotype came up a few times. The genes are TRBV12-3 or TRBV12-4 and TRBJ2-6, with unresolved D. V was shortened by 3 bases and J by 0 bases, with 9 bases between the two germline ends. CDR3 length: 16 residues. In nucleotides, the CDR3 is TGTGCCAGCAGTTTTTTGCGGAGCTCTGGGGCCAACGTCCTGACTTTC. Translating gives CASSFLRSSGANVLTF.

Worth noting for this clonotype: Its ends do not fully match the called genes, so a read error is possible. This chain joins TRBV9 and TRBJ2-5; TRBD2 aligns across 16 bases. Germline CDR1 SGDLS, CDR2 YYNGEE. This CDR3 contains 19 residues. CDR3 in amino acids: CDSSDGTSGGAQAQETQYF. DNA of the CDR3: TGTGACAGCAGCGACGGGACTAGCGGGGGGGCCCAAGCCCAAGAGACCCAGTACTTC. Looking up the rest from reference TRBV9 and TRBJ2-5 gives the full variable domain: DSGVTQTPKHLITATGQRVTLRCSPRSGDLSVYWYQQSLDQGLQFLIQYYNGEERAKGNILERFSAQQFPDLHSELNLSSLELGDSALYFCDSSDGTSGGAQAQETQYFGPGTRLLVL.

The chain uses TRBV12-3 or TRBV12-4 and TRBJ2-2, with 10 bases aligning to TRBD2. The CDR3 runs to 17 residues. The ends lost 3 bases at V and 6 bases at J; junction bases unmatched: 10. The CDR3 loop reads CASSFVLLAGVPGELFF. CDR3 DNA sequence: TGTGCCAGCAGTTTCGTCCTGCTAGCGGGAGTTCCCGGGGAGCTGTTTTTT.

V gene TRBV12-3 or TRBV12-4 combines with J gene TRBJ1-2; TRBD1 is a possible D gene (5 bases). The CDR3 sequence is 17 residues long. V dropped 5 bases and J dropped 5 bases, with 24 bases sitting between them. The CDR3 bases are TGTGCCAGCAGTGGTCCCGTGGGGCCACCGAGGATTTATGGCTACACCTTC. It yields the protein CASSGPVGPPRIYGYTF.

A note on this clonotype: One junction end does not reproduce the germline sequence, and a read error may be involved. The chain is built from TRBV7-9 and TRBJ2-7, with D unclear. This CDR3 is 14 amino acids long. CDR1 is SEHNR, CDR2 FQNEAQ, per germline (reference sequence). This CDR3 is CASSRARARPRRNF. The CDR3 DNA follows: TGTGCCAGCAGCCGAGCTAGGGCCCGGCCCCGACGGAACTTC. Full variable domain (rest looked up from reference TRBV7-9 and TRBJ2-7): DTGVSQNPRHKITKRGQNVTFRCDPISEHNRLYWYRQTLGQGPEFLTYFQNEAQLEKSRLLSDRFSAERPKGSFSTLEIQRTEQGDSAMYLCASSRARARPRRNFGPGTRLTVT.

This clonotype was found a few times. The chain combines TRBV4-1 with TRBJ2-6; perhaps TRBD2 as D (5 bases). Germline assignment: CDR1 MGHRA and CDR2 YSYEKL. Deletions cut 2 bases from V and 0 bases from J, with 11 bases between. CDR3 length equals 17 residues. As DNA, the CDR3 is TGCGCCAGCAGCCAAACGCGGGCCATCTCTGGGGCCAACGTCCTGACTTTC. This gives the protein CASSQTRAISGANVLTF.

The chain employs TRBV4-2 and TRBJ2-4, with no clear D. Germline V gene lookup returns CDR1 LGHNA and CDR2 YNFKEQ. This CDR3 contains 14 residues. Trimming stripped 1 base from V and 1 base from J, with 5 bases between. Here the CDR3 reads CASSQGVAKNIQYF. As DNA, the CDR3 is TGTGCCAGCAGCCAAGGGGTGGCCAAAAACATTCAGTACTTC.

V and J are TRBV27 and TRBJ2-1; D might be TRBD2 (5 bases). This CDR3 has 16 amino acids. CDR1 is MNHEY and CDR2 is SMNVEV in the germline V gene (reference sequence). V shed 5 bases and J shed 7 bases, with 21 bases lying between them. In DNA form, the CDR3 reads TGTGCCAGCAGTGGACGGATGGTTAAAAGAGGGAATGAGCAGTTCTTC. This codes for CASSGRMVKRGNEQFF.

This clonotype has a handful of counts. The chain recombines TRBV7-2 with TRBJ2-3; 9 bases agree with TRBD2. Losses at the gene ends were 2 bases for V and 2 bases for J; bases not matched to a gene: 2. CDR1 and CDR2 (germline): SGHTA, FQGNSA. The CDR3 is 15 residues long. The CDR3 DNA reads as TGTGCCAGCAGCTTAAGACTAGCGGTCACAGATACGCAGTATTTT. It translates to CASSLRLAVTDTQYF. Supplemented by reference TRBV7-2 and TRBJ2-3, the full variable domain reads GAGVSQSPSNKVTEKGKDVELRCDPISGHTALYWYRQSLGQGLEFLIYFQGNSAPDKSGLPSDRFSAERTGGSVSTLTIQRTQQEDSAVYLCASSLRLAVTDTQYFGPGTRLTVL.

The V gene is TRBV29-1, the J gene TRBJ2-7; 7 positions agree with TRBD1. The CDR3 sequence is 14 residues long. Germline trimming cut 7 bases from V and 3 bases from J; bases unmatched to any gene: 12. Germline CDR1 is SQVTM and CDR2 is ANQGSEA. In DNA, the CDR3 is TGCAGCGCGGGGACAGCCTTTGTTATCTACGAGCAGTACTTC. This codes for CSAGTAFVIYEQYF.

This clonotype was detected only a few times. The rearrangement joins TRBV7-2 to TRBJ2-7; tentatively, D is TRBD1 (6 bases). V lost 5 bases to trimming and J lost 5 bases, with 13 bases between them. This CDR3 has 13 amino acids. Germline V CDR1 and CDR2: SGHTA, FQGNSA. The CDR3: CASSTGTINEQYF. Here the CDR3 DNA reads TGTGCCAGCAGCACCGGGACAATCAACGAGCAGTACTTC.

The genes are TRBV6-5 and TRBJ2-1; D may be TRBD1 (6 bases). This CDR3 contains 14 residues. V lost 4 bases to trimming and J lost 8 bases, with 15 bases between them. CDR1 is MNHEY, CDR2 SVGAGI, per germline. Here the CDR3 DNA reads TGTGCCAGCAGTTTACAGGGTTCGTTTGATGAGCAGTTCTTC. As protein: CASSLQGSFDEQFF.